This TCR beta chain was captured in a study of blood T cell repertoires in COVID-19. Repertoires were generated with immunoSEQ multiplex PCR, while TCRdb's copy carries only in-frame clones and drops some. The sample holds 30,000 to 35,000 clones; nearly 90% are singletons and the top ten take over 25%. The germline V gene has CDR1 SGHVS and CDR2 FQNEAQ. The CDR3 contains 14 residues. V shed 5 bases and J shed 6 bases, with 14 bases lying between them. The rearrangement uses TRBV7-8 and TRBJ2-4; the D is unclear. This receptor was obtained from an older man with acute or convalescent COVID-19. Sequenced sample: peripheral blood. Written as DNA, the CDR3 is TGTGCCAGCAGCCCCACGCCGACACGAAACATTCAGTACTTC. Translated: CASSPTPTRNIQYF.